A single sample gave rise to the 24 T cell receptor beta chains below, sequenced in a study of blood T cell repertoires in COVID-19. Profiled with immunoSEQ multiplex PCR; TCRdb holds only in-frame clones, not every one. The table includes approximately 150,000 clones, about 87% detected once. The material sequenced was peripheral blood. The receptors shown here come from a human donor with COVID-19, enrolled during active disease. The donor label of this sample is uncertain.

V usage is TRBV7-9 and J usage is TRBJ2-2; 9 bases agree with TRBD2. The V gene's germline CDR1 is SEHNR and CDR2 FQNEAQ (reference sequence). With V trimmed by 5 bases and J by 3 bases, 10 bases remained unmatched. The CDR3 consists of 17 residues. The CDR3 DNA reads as TGTGCCAGCAGCCCCGGTATAGCGGGGGCCTACACCGGGGAGCTGTTTTTT. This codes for CASSPGIAGAYTGELFF.

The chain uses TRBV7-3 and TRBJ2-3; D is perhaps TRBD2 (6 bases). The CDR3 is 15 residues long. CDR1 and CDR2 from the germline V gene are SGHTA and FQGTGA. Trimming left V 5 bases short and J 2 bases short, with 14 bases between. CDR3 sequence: CASSLLGLITDTQYF. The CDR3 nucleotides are TGTGCCAGCAGCCTCCTGGGACTGATCACAGATACGCAGTATTTT.

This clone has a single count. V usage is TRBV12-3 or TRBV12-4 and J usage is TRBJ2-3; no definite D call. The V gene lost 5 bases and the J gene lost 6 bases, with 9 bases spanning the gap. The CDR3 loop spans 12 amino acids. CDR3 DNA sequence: TGTGCCAGCAGTCTATTCATCGATACGCAGTATTTT. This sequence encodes CASSLFIDTQYF.

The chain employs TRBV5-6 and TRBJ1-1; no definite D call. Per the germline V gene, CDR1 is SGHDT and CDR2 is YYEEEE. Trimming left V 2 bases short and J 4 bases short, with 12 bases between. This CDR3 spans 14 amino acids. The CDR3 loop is CASSFDTAGTEAFF. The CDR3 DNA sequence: TGTGCCAGCAGCTTCGATACTGCCGGCACTGAAGCTTTCTTT. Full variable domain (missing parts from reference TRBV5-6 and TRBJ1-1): DAGVTQSPTHLIKTRGQQVTLRCSPKSGHDTVSWYQQALGQGPQFIFQYYEEEERQRGNFPDRFSGHQFPNYSSELNVNALLLGDSALYLCASSFDTAGTEAFFGQGTRLTVV.

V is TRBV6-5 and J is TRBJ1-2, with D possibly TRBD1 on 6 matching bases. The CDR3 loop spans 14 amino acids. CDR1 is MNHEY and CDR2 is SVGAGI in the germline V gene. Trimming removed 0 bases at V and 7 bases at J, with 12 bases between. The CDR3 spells CASSYSDRSSGYTF. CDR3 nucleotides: TGTGCCAGCAGTTACTCCGACAGGTCGAGTGGCTACACCTTC.

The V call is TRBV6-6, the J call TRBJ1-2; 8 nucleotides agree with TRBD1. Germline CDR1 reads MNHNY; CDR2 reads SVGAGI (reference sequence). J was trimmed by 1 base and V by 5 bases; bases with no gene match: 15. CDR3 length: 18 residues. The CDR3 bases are TGTGCCAGCAGTCCAACCCGGACAGGGATAGACCGTAACTATGGCTACACCTTC. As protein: CASSPTRTGIDRNYGYTF.

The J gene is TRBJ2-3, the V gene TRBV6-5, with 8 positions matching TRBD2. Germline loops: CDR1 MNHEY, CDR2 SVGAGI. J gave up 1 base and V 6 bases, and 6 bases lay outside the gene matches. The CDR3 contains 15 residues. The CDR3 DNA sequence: TGTGCCAGCAGCAATTGGCGGGGGGGCACAGATACGCAGTATTTT. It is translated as CASSNWRGGTDTQYF.

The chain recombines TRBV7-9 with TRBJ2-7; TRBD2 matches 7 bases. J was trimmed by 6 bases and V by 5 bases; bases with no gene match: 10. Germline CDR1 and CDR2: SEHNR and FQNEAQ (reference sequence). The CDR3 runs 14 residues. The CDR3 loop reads CASSPTSFPGEQYF. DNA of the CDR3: TGTGCCAGCAGCCCGACTAGCTTTCCAGGCGAGCAGTACTTC.

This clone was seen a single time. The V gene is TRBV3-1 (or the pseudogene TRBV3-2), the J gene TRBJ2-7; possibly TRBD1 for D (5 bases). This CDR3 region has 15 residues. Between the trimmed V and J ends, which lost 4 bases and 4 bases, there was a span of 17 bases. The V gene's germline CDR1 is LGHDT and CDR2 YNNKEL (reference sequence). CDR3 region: CASSLNPGPGYEQYF. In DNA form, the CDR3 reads TGTGCCAGCAGCCTAAATCCAGGTCCAGGGTACGAGCAGTACTTC.

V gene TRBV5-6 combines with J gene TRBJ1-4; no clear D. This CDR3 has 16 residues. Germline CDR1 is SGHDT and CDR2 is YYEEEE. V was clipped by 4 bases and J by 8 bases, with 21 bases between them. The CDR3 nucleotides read TGTGCCAGCAGCCAGCACGATGCACCCGTCGGGGAAAAACTGTTTTTT. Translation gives CASSQHDAPVGEKLFF.

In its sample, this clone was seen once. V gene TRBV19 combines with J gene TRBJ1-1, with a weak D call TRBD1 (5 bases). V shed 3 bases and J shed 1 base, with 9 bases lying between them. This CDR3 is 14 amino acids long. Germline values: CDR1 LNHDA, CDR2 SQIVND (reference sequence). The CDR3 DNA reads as TGTGCCAGTAGTATCCGGGGGTCGAACACTGAAGCTTTCTTT. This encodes CASSIRGSNTEAFF.

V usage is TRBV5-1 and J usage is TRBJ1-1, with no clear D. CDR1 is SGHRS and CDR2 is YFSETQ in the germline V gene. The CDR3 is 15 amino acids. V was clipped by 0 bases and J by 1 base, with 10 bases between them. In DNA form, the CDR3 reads TGCGCCAGCAGCTTGGCCGAAGGAGGGAACACTGAAGCTTTCTTT. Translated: CASSLAEGGNTEAFF.

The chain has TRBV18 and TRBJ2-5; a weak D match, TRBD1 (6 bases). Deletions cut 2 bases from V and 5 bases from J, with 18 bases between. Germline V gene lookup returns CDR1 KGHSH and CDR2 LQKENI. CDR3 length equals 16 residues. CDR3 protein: CASSPRSQTGVETQYF. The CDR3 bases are TGTGCCAGCTCACCAAGATCTCAGACAGGAGTTGAGACCCAGTACTTC.

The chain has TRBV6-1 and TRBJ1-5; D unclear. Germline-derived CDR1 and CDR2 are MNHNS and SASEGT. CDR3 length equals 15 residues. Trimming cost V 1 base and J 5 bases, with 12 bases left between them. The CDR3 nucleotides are TGTGCCAGCAGTGAAGAGCGGCTATCCTATCAGCCCCAGCATTTT. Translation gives CASSEERLSYQPQHF.

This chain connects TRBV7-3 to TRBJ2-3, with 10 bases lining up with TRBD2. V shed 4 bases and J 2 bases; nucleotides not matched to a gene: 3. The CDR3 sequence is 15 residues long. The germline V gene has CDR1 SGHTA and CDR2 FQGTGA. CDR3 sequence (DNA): TGTGCCAGCAGCTCTAGCGGGGGTATCACAGATACGCAGTATTTT. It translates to CASSSSGGITDTQYF.

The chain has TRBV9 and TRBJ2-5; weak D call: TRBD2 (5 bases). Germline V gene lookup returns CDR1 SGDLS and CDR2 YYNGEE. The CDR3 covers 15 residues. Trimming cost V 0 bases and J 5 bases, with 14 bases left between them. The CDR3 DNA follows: TGTGCCAGCAGCGTAGCGGGGTTCGTGTCGGAGACCCAGTACTTC. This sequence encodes CASSVAGFVSETQYF.

The CDR3 protein is CASSSQGSGNTIYF. The DNA of the CDR3 is TGTGCCAGCAGCTCCCAGGGCTCTGGAAACACCATATATTTT. This rearrangement joins TRBV3-1 (or the pseudogene TRBV3-2) to TRBJ1-3, with TRBD1 as a possible D gene (5 bases). Germline CDR1 and CDR2: LGHDT and YNNKEL (reference sequence). Deletions cut 5 bases from V and 0 bases from J, with 8 bases between. CDR3 length: 14 residues.

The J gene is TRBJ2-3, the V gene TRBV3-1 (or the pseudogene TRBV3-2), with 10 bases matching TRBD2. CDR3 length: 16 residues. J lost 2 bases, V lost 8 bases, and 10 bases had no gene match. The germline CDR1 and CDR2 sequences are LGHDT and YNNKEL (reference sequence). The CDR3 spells CASGKREGGHTDTQYF. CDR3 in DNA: TGTGCCAGCGGCAAGCGGGAGGGGGGACACACAGATACGCAGTATTTT.

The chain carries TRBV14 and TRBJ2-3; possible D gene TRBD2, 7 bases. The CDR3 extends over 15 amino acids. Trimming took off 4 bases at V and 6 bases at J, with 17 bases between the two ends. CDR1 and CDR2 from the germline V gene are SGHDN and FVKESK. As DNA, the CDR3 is TGTGCCAGCAGCCTCGCGGGGGCCGGCGGGGATACGCAGTATTTT. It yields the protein CASSLAGAGGDTQYF.

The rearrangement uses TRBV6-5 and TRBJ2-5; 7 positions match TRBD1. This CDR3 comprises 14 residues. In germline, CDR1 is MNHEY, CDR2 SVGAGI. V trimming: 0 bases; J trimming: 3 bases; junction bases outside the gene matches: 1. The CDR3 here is CASSYSGTEETQYF. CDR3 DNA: TGTGCCAGCAGTTACTCGGGGACAGAAGAGACCCAGTACTTC.

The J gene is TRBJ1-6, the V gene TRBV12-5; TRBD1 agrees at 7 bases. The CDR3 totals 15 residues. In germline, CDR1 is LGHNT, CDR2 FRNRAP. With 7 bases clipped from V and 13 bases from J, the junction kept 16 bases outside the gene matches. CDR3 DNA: TGTGCTAGTGCCCGGGACAGCTTGAGAATTCACCCCCTCCACTTT. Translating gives CASARDSLRIHPLHF.

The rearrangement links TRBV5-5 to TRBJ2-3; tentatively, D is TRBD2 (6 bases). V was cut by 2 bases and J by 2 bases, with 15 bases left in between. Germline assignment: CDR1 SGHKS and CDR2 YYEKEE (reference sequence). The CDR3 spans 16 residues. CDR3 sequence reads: CASSFLGGEHTDTQYF. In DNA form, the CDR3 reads TGTGCCAGCAGCTTTCTGGGCGGGGAACACACAGATACGCAGTATTTT.

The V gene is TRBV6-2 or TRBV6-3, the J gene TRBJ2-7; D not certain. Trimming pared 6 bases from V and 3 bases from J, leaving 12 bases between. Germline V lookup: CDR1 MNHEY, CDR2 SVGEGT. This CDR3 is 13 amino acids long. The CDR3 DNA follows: TGTGCCAGCAGCCCCCGGGTCGGCTACGAGCAGTACTTC. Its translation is CASSPRVGYEQYF.

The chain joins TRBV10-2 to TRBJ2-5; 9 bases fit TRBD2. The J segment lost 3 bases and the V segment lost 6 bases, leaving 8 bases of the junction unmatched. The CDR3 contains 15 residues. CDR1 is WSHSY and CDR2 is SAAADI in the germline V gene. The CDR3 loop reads CASRPGLAIKETQYF. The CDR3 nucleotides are TGCGCCAGCAGACCGGGACTAGCTATTAAAGAGACCCAGTACTTC.